One sample yielded the 23 T cell receptor beta chains listed below, sequenced in a study of blood T cell repertoires in COVID-19. The table came from immunoSEQ multiplex PCR; TCRdb's copy has only in-frame clones and leaves some out. The sample records 270,000 or so clones, 84% being singletons. The sequenced sample consisted of peripheral blood. The receptors come from a human donor in a cohort sampled during active COVID-19.

The J gene is TRBJ2-7, the V gene TRBV6-5; TRBD1 matches at 7 bases. The CDR3 runs 15 residues. Germline loops: CDR1 MNHEY, CDR2 SVGAGI. The V and J ends lost 2 bases and 6 bases, in that order; junction bases with no gene match: 10. CDR3 region: CASSYATTHRGEQYF. The CDR3 nucleotides read TGTGCCAGCAGTTACGCAACAACTCACAGGGGCGAGCAGTACTTC.

This chain uses TRBV5-4 with TRBJ2-7; the match to TRBD1 covers 11 bases. Per germline, CDR1 SGHNT and CDR2 YYREEE (reference sequence). This CDR3 comprises 15 residues. Losses at the gene ends were 4 bases for V and 4 bases for J; bases not matched to a gene: 7. CDR3 in DNA: TGTGCCAGCAGCCCCCGGACAGGGGGCGCGTACGAGCAGTACTTC. This translates into CASSPRTGGAYEQYF.

The chain joins TRBV15 to TRBJ1-2, with D uncertain. Germline-derived CDR1 and CDR2 are LNHNV and YYDKDF (reference sequence). This CDR3 is built from 14 residues. Between the trimmed V and J ends, which lost 8 bases and 8 bases, there was a span of 21 bases. CDR3 residues: CATRQVADVGGYTF. CDR3 DNA sequence: TGTGCCACCCGTCAGGTAGCGGACGTGGGAGGCTACACCTTC.

The CDR3 here is CASSNPTGTRHEQYF. CDR3 coding DNA: TGTGCCAGCAGTAACCCAACGGGAACCCGCCACGAGCAGTACTTC. V usage is TRBV6-5 and J usage is TRBJ2-7; D might be TRBD2 (5 bases). This CDR3 region has 15 residues. Germline V gene lookup returns CDR1 MNHEY and CDR2 SVGAGI. V lost 5 bases, J lost 5 bases, and 19 bases lay in between.

The chain uses TRBV5-7 and TRBJ1-6; tentative D call: TRBD1 (6 bases). TRBV5-7 is annotated as an ORF whose role is uncertain. This CDR3 region has 16 residues. V dropped 3 bases and J dropped 5 bases, with 15 bases sitting between them. This CDR3 reads CASSCTGGGHNSPLHF. The CDR3 bases are TGTGCCAGCAGCTGCACGGGGGGCGGCCATAATTCACCCCTCCACTTT.

The chain joins TRBV12-2 to TRBJ2-7; the D call TRBD1 from the table was never checked on the DNA. TRBV12-2 is a recognized pseudogene. The CDR3 is 17 residues long. CDR3 amino acids: CASRLIRMTGIDYEQYF. The CDR3, as DNA: TGTGCAAGTCGCTTAATAAGGATGACAGGGATAGACTACGAGCAGTACTTC.

In nucleotides, the CDR3 is TGTGCCAGCAGACTATATAGCAATCAGCCCCAGCATTTT. Translation gives CASRLYSNQPQHF. The chain recombines TRBV2 with TRBJ1-5; D is unclear. Germline values: CDR1 SNHLY, CDR2 FYNNEI. The CDR3 spans 13 residues. With 6 bases removed from V and 0 bases from J, the gap between germline ends came to 6 bases.

The chain uses TRBV19 and TRBJ1-5; D ambiguous. Trimming cost V 7 bases and J 8 bases, with 21 bases left between them. The CDR3 covers 15 residues. Germline assignment: CDR1 LNHDA and CDR2 SQIVND (reference sequence). Here the CDR3 reads CASTGTYGPVEPQHF. Here the CDR3 DNA reads TGTGCCAGTACGGGAACTTACGGGCCCGTGGAGCCCCAGCATTTT.

The J gene is TRBJ1-5, the V gene TRBV10-1; D possibly corresponds to TRBD1 (5 bases). Germline values: CDR1 WNHNN, CDR2 SYGVQD (reference sequence). Trimming took off 6 bases at V and 6 bases at J, with 12 bases between the two ends. CDR3 length: 13 amino acids. In nucleotides, the CDR3 is TGCGCCAGCAGCCCAAGGGGCCGTCAGCCCCAGCATTTT. Residues: CASSPRGRQPQHF.

The chain employs TRBV6-5 and TRBJ2-5, with D possibly matching TRBD1 (6 bases). CDR1 and CDR2 (germline): MNHEY, SVGAGI. V was cut by 7 bases and J by 6 bases, with 21 bases left in between. The CDR3 totals 15 residues. Here the CDR3 DNA reads TGTGCCAGCATAACCATCATACAGGGCCGGAAGACCCAGTACTTC. Residues: CASITIIQGRKTQYF.

The rearrangement joins TRBV5-1 to TRBJ2-1; D uncertain. V lost 3 bases to trimming and J lost 0 bases, with 7 bases between them. Germline values: CDR1 SGHRS, CDR2 YFSETQ. CDR3 length: 14 residues. The CDR3 reads CASSSSSSYNEQFF. The CDR3 coding sequence is TGCGCCAGCAGCTCCTCGAGCTCCTACAATGAGCAGTTCTTC.

The chain couples TRBV11-2 to TRBJ1-5, with TRBD1 matching over 7 bases. V dropped 5 bases and J dropped 3; count of bases not matched to a gene: 7. This CDR3 is 15 amino acids long. The V gene's germline CDR1 is SGHAT and CDR2 FQNNGV. CDR3 residues: CASSPSGTANQPQHF. Written as DNA, the CDR3 is TGTGCCAGCAGCCCCTCCGGGACAGCCAATCAGCCCCAGCATTTT.

In this sample, this clone turned up a few times. The V gene is TRBV27, the J gene TRBJ1-1, with D possibly TRBD1 on 6 matching bases. V lost 3 bases, J lost 9 bases, and 17 bases lay in between. The CDR3 length is 14 residues. Germline CDR1 is MNHEY and CDR2 is SMNVEV (reference sequence). The CDR3 DNA reads TGTGCCAGCAGTTTTTCAGGGGATGCGAAACAAGCTTTCTTT. It codes for CASSFSGDAKQAFF.

The rearrangement joins TRBV4-2 to TRBJ2-3; perhaps TRBD2 as D (5 bases). The length of the CDR3 is 15 residues. V lost 3 bases and J 2 bases, leaving 12 bases between the germline ends. Germline loops: CDR1 LGHNA, CDR2 YNFKEQ. CDR3 DNA: TGTGCCAGCAGCCAGACGGGGAAGACCACAGATACGCAGTATTTT. Residues: CASSQTGKTTDTQYF.

The V and J genes are TRBV5-1 and TRBJ1-5, with 9 nucleotides matching TRBD1. There are 19 residues in the CDR3. Germline-derived CDR1 and CDR2 are SGHRS and YFSETQ. After removal of 1 base from V and 2 bases from J, the junction contained 13 bases not matched to a gene. Written as DNA, the CDR3 is TGCGCCAGCAGCTTGAGGCCGACAGGGGGTCATTTGGGCAATCAGCCCCAGCATTTT. Translating it yields CASSLRPTGGHLGNQPQHF.

The rearrangement uses TRBV2 and TRBJ2-1; D perhaps matches TRBD2 (6 bases). The germline V gene has CDR1 SNHLY and CDR2 FYNNEI. CDR3 size: 15 residues. Trimming took off 4 bases at V and 6 bases at J, with 16 bases between the two ends. DNA of the CDR3: TGTGCCAGCAGTGGGATTTGGGGGGTGGCCAATGAGCAGTTCTTC. Its protein is CASSGIWGVANEQFF.

The chain couples TRBV10-3 to TRBJ2-3, with TRBD2 matching 9 bases. The junction had 9 bases not matched to a gene; V was cut back by 7 bases and J by 4 bases. The CDR3 contains 15 residues. Germline V gene data show CDR1 as ENHRY and CDR2 as SYGVKD. The CDR3 loop is CAIMLRRGGADTQYF. CDR3 sequence (DNA): TGTGCCATCATGTTAAGGCGGGGGGGCGCAGATACGCAGTATTTT.

The V gene is TRBV4-3, the J gene TRBJ1-1; D perhaps matches TRBD1 (6 bases). Per the germline V gene, CDR1 is LGHNA and CDR2 is YSLEER. V was clipped by 3 bases and J by 4 bases, with 15 bases between them. The CDR3 is 15 amino acids. Written as DNA, the CDR3 is TGCGCCAGCAGCCAGGGGTGGGGGGGGCTCACTGAAGCTTTCTTT. The encoded protein is CASSQGWGGLTEAFF.

The chain carries TRBV5-4 and TRBJ1-3; 8 nucleotides match TRBD1. J was trimmed by 0 bases and V by 1 base; bases with no gene match: 0. The CDR3 totals 15 residues. CDR1 and CDR2 (germline): SGHNT, YYREEE (reference sequence). Written as DNA, the CDR3 is TGTGCCAGCAGCTTGACAGGGGGCTCTGGAAACACCATATATTTT. Translation: CASSLTGGSGNTIYF.

Only one count was recorded for this clone. The genes are TRBV6-5 and TRBJ2-3; 10 positions match TRBD2. The V gene end was trimmed by 7 bases and the J gene end by 1 base; junction bases not matched to a gene: 2. This CDR3 region has 14 residues. Germline-derived CDR1 and CDR2 are MNHEY and SVGAGI. The CDR3 here is CASIGTSGTDTQYF. CDR3 DNA sequence: TGTGCCAGCATTGGGACTAGCGGCACAGATACGCAGTATTTT.

This clone was picked up one time. The V call is TRBV29-1, the J call TRBJ2-2, with TRBD1 identical over 8 bases. Germline lookup yields CDR1 SQVTM and CDR2 ANQGSEA. CDR3 length: 13 amino acids. Trimming cost V 4 bases and J 5 bases; bases outside gene matches: 3. The CDR3 DNA follows: TGCAGCGTTGGGGGACAGGATACCGGGGAGCTGTTTTTT. This encodes CSVGGQDTGELFF.

This clone occurred once. This chain joins TRBV19 and TRBJ2-5; the D gene is possibly TRBD2 (6 bases). The CDR3 is made up of 14 amino acids. V lost 7 bases to trimming and J lost 4 bases, with 16 bases between them. Germline CDR1 LNHDA, CDR2 SQIVND (reference sequence). The CDR3 DNA reads as TGTGCCAGTAAACCGGGAGTCTGGGCAGAGACCCAGTACTTC. Encoded protein: CASKPGVWAETQYF.

The chain combines TRBV3-1 (or the pseudogene TRBV3-2) with TRBJ2-1, with D possibly matching TRBD2 (6 bases). Germline V gene sequence: CDR1 LGHDT, CDR2 YNNKEL (reference sequence). The CDR3 consists of 18 residues. The V end was cut by 1 base, the J end by 2 bases, with 18 bases between. The CDR3 region is CASSQVGRRAGTYNEQFF. In DNA form, the CDR3 reads TGTGCCAGCAGCCAAGTAGGCCGTCGTGCGGGAACCTACAATGAGCAGTTCTTC.